This T cell receptor beta chain appears in the sequencing data of a study of T cell repertoires in cytomegalovirus infection. Study details: Selection of CMV epitopes for the study included recently identified HLA-C-restricted and well-studied HLA-B-restricted ones. Findings and limits, study-wide: What dominated the ex vivo response were HLA-C-restricted CMV-specific TCR beta clonotypes.

TCRdb passed the reads through MiXCR, listing each CDR3 protein once. Found here are 700,000 to 950,000 distinct CDR3 sequences, over 25% of them singletons; the top ten hold around 12%. This clonotype came up a few times. The target antigen is unknown. There are 13 residues in the CDR3. The germline V gene encodes CDR1 SGHNT and CDR2 YYREEE (reference sequence). Trimming removed 5 bases at V and 8 bases at J, with 16 bases between. The clonotype was recovered from a human donor in good health (CMV status not recorded). Some clones in this sample may be carry-over from other donors' samples. Here the sequenced sample was cultured CD8+ T cells from PBMCs, taken from culture after CMV antigen stimulation. This rearrangement joins TRBV5-4 to TRBJ1-2, with D tentatively TRBD1 (5 bases). CDR3 in amino acids: CASSIGRADGYTF. CDR3 nucleotide sequence: TGTGCCAGCAGTATCGGCAGGGCGGACGGCTACACCTTC. Drawing the rest from reference TRBV5-4 and TRBJ1-2, the complete variable domain is ETGVTQSPTHLIKTRGQQVTLRCSSQSGHNTVSWYQQALGQGPQFIFQYYREEENGRGNFPPRFSGLQFPNYSSELNVNALELDDSALYLCASSIGRADGYTFGSGTRLTVV.